These T cell receptor beta chains were read from a single sample in a study of T cells after yellow fever vaccination. TCRdb reprocessed the 5' RACE reads with MiXCR, giving one entry per CDR3 protein. The sample has roughly 50,000 distinct CDR3 sequences; around 7% are singletons. Material: CD8+ T cells sorted from PBMCs, obtained roughly 15 days after the first yellow fever vaccination. The receptors shown here come from a man aged 18 to 29 who received the YFV17D yellow fever vaccine. The CDR3 runs from the conserved cysteine through the conserved F or W. A D gene is named only where the DNA matches it firmly. Expanded clones get a size class; other rows say once, few or many, or leave the size out.

j_call,clone_size,d_call,v_call,cdr3_nt,cdr3_aa
TRBJ2-2,many,-,TRBV13,TGTGCCAGCAGCTTAGGAGCATTTAGGACCGGGGAGCTGTTTTTT,CASSLGAFRTGELFF
TRBJ1-2,many,TRBD1,TRBV12-3/TRBV12-4,TGTGCCAGCAGAGACAGACAGGGGAGCGGCGGCTACACCTTC,CASRDRQGSGGYTF
TRBJ2-5,few,TRBD2,TRBV20-1,TGCAGTGCCCCCGACCTTTATGTAGATAGCGGGGTGGGAGAGACCCAGTACTTC,CSAPDLYVDSGVGETQYF
TRBJ2-2,many,TRBD1,TRBV2,TGTGCCAGCATTAGGGGGACAGGCGTCACCGGGGAGCTGTTTTTT,CASIRGTGVTGELFF
TRBJ2-5,many,TRBD1,TRBV12-3/TRBV12-4,TGTGCCAGCAGTCGGACAGGGAGGTGGGAGACCCAGTACTTC,CASSRTGRWETQYF
TRBJ1-2,many,-,TRBV20-1,TGCAGTGCTAGAATATCAACCGGGTTCGCCTATGGCTACACCTTC,CSARISTGFAYGYTF
TRBJ2-4,many,TRBD2,TRBV6-5,TGTGCCAGCAGTCATCCCGGCCGGCGGGGGTCCAAAAACATTCAGTACTTC,CASSHPGRRGSKNIQYF
TRBJ1-5,many,-,TRBV20-1,TGCAGTGCTAGCCATAGGGCGGGGGCCCATCAGCCCCAGCATTTT,CSASHRAGAHQPQHF
TRBJ2-1,few,-,TRBV7-2,TGTGCCAGCAGCTTATTTTCCGGCGGCTCCTCCTACAATGAGCAGTTCTTC,CASSLFSGGSSYNEQFF
TRBJ1-5,many,TRBD1,TRBV9,TGTGCCAGCAGCTCCTCTGGACAGGGAGGGCAGCCCCAGCATTTT,CASSSSGQGGQPQHF
TRBJ2-6,few,-,TRBV19,TGTGCCAGTAGTAATTGGGAGCGGAGCTCTGGGGCCAACGTCCTGACTTTC,CASSNWERSSGANVLTF
TRBJ2-5,many,-,TRBV5-1,TGCGCCAGCAGCTTGTTTTCACTTCAGGGAGTCTCCCAAGAGACCCAGTACTTC,CASSLFSLQGVSQETQYF
TRBJ1-6,many,-,TRBV12-3/TRBV12-4,TGTGCCAGCAGTGAACAGGCTACACCAAAACCCCTCCACTTT,CASSEQATPKPLHF
TRBJ2-5,many,TRBD2,TRBV6-5,TGTGCCAGCAGTTACGGTCTAGCGGGGCCCCAAGAGACCCAGTACTTC,CASSYGLAGPQETQYF
TRBJ1-5,many,-,TRBV6-5,TGTGCCAGCAGTTACTCAGGGGGAGGTCAGCCCCAGCATTTT,CASSYSGGGQPQHF
TRBJ1-3,many,-,TRBV7-2,TGTGCCAGCAGCTTAGAGGGTCCGGGGAACACCATATATTTT,CASSLEGPGNTIYF
TRBJ1-1,many,-,TRBV6-2/TRBV6-3,TGTGCCAGCAGTTACCAGTGGGAAATGAACACTGAAGCTTTCTTT,CASSYQWEMNTEAFF
TRBJ2-1,medium-sized,-,TRBV9,TGTGCCAGCAGCATAGACGGCCTTCCCTACAATGAGCAGTTCTTC,CASSIDGLPYNEQFF
TRBJ1-2,many,TRBD1,TRBV4-3,TGCGCCAGCAGCCAAGATTTCGCGGGGACAGGGGACGGCTACACCTTC,CASSQDFAGTGDGYTF
TRBJ1-1,many,-,TRBV3-1,TGTGCCAGCAGCCAAGATAGAAGGGGCGCGGGGAACACTGAAGCTTTCTTT,CASSQDRRGAGNTEAFF
TRBJ2-7,many,TRBD1,TRBV4-2,TGTGCCAGCAGCCAGGCCGGGACAGGGAACGAGCAGTACTTC,CASSQAGTGNEQYF
TRBJ2-5,many,-,TRBV10-3,TGTGCCATCAGTGACGGGGTTACCTCTAAAGAGACCCAGTACTTC,CAISDGVTSKETQYF
TRBJ2-7,many,-,TRBV7-9,TGTGCCAGCAGCAACAACCCCCGACTCTCCTACGAGCAGTACTTC,CASSNNPRLSYEQYF
TRBJ1-2,many,TRBD1,TRBV10-2,TGCGCCAGCAGTGATCCGGGACAGTGGAGTGGCTACACCTTC,CASSDPGQWSGYTF
TRBJ2-5,many,-,TRBV7-9,TGTGCCAGCAGCTCCAGCTTCCAAGAGACCCAGTACTTC,CASSSSFQETQYF
TRBJ2-7,few,-,TRBV6-5,TGTGCCAGCAGTTACTCAGGGTCCTACGAGCAGTACTTC,CASSYSGSYEQYF
TRBJ2-7,many,TRBD1,TRBV11-2,TGTGCCAGCAGCTTCAGAGGGACAGGGAGCTACGAGCAGTACTTC,CASSFRGTGSYEQYF
TRBJ2-2,many,-,TRBV5-1,TGCGCCAGCAGCTTGGAAGGGTTTACCGGGGAGCTGTTTTTT,CASSLEGFTGELFF
TRBJ1-1,many,-,TRBV12-3/TRBV12-4,TGTGCCACCCAGTCTGGGGCGGGGGCCACTGAAGCTTTCTTT,CATQSGAGATEAFF
TRBJ2-7,-,TRBD1,TRBV7-9,TGTGCCAGCAGCTTGGGACAGGGGGCCTACGAGCAGTACTTC,CASSLGQGAYEQYF
TRBJ2-5,many,TRBD1,TRBV7-9,TGTGCCAGCAGCTTCCGGGACAGGGGGCGCGAGGAGACCCAGTACTTC,CASSFRDRGREETQYF
TRBJ2-2,many,-,TRBV6-2/TRBV6-3,TGTGCCAGCAGCCAACTCCCTGGGGGGGCTGCGAACACCGGGGAGCTGTTTTTT,CASSQLPGGAANTGELFF
TRBJ1-1,many,-,TRBV5-1,TGCGCCAGCAGTAGGGCCCCCAGGGACACTGAAGCTTTCTTT,CASSRAPRDTEAFF